The TCR beta chain described here comes from a study of immune cell composition in non-small cell lung cancer. Study-wide background: Most cases were lung adenocarcinoma or squamous cell carcinoma. General observations from the study: Squamous lung tumours showed higher top 10 clone scores and clonality than adenocarcinomas. Tumour-associated clones >0.5% occurred in approximately 34% of adenocarcinomas, over 60% of squamous.

Libraries were prepared by immunoSEQ multiplex PCR; TCRdb keeps only in-frame clonotypes and omits some of them. This sample carries 4,000 to 5,000 clones, 80% to 90% of them seen once, and the ten largest clones take roughly 9.9%. A word on this clone: Its antigen is still unknown.

This CDR3 has 15 residues. CDR1 MDHEN and CDR2 SYDVKM come from the germline V gene. V shed 2 bases and J shed 8 bases, with 16 bases lying between them. The chain couples TRBV28 to TRBJ2-1; tentatively, D is TRBD2 (5 bases). The receptor was derived from a human donor with non-small cell lung cancer. The sample comprised lung tumor tissue. The CDR3 DNA reads as TGTGCCAGCAGTTTAGTCGTCCCCTCGGGATATGAGCAGTTCTTC. Translated, it gives CASSLVVPSGYEQFF.